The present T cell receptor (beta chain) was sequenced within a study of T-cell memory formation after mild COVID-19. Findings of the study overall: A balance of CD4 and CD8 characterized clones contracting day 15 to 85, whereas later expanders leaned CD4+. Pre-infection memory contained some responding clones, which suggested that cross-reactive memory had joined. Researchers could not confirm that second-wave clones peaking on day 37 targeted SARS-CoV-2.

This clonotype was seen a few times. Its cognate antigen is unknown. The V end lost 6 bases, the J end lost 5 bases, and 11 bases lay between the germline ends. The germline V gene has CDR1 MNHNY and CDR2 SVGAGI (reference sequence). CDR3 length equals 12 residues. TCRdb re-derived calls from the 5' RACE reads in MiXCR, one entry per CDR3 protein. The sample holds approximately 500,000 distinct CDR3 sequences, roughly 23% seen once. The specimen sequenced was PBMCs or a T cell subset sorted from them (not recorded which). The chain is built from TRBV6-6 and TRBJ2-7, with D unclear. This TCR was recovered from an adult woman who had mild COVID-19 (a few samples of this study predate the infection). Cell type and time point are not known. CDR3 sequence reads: CASSSPPDEQYF. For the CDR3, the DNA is TGTGCCAGCAGCTCCCCCCCGGACGAGCAGTACTTC.